This T cell receptor beta chain was recorded in a study of blood T cell repertoires in COVID-19. Study as a whole: T cells, B-cell-depleted T cells, or PBMCs provided the cDNA or gDNA that served as material.

Data came from immunoSEQ multiplex PCR; TCRdb stores just in-frame clones and leaves some out. This table has about 310,000 clones, 70% to 90% appearing once. The CDR3 extends over 19 amino acids. CDR1 MDHEN and CDR2 SYDVKM come from the germline V gene. Unmatched junction bases numbered 10, after V lost 2 bases and J lost 0 bases. This chain uses TRBV28 with TRBJ2-4, with 10 bases lining up with TRBD1. The receptor comes from a woman in her 40s who had recovered from COVID-19. What was sequenced was PBMCs or T cells enriched from blood (not recorded which). The CDR3 DNA follows: TGTGCCAGCAGTTTAATGGGACAGGGGACATTCCTAGCCAAAAACATTCAGTACTTC. Residues: CASSLMGQGTFLAKNIQYF.